This TCR beta chain emerged from a study of shared clonotypes between healthy human individuals. Donors were healthy HIV-negative adults without recent acute infections or vaccinations. Among the donors, all were Caucasian adults who lived in Nashville, Tennessee. The CDR3 sequence is 15 residues long. Germline V gives CDR1 SNHLY, CDR2 FYNNEI. Method: immunoSEQ multiplex PCR; TCRdb's copy keeps in-frame clones and lacks some. Of around 430,000 clones in the sample, more than 75% were seen once. The rearrangement uses TRBV2 and TRBJ2-5; D may match TRBD1 or TRBD2 (5 bases each). The J call is in doubt because the DNA end fits TRBJ2-7 better. The receptor was derived from a woman aged 40 to 50 in good health. Some clones in this sample may be carry-over from other donors' samples. Material for sequencing was PBMCs. The CDR3 coding sequence is TGTGCCAGCAGGCTTCTCGGGGACGGGCGCTACGAGCAGTACTTC. It is translated as CASRLLGDGRYEQYF.